This T cell receptor (beta chain) appears in the sequencing data of a study of T cell repertoires in ileal Crohn's disease (dated 2019 in TCRdb). Notes on the research overall: The median duration of disease was 7.5 to 9.5 years, and at the time of surgery around 32% of patients were active smokers. All patients had surgery for a complication: stricturing disease in 61% and penetrating disease in roughly 40%. Postoperative therapy was given to about half of the patients, with thiopurines administered to approximately twelve patients and anti-TNF agents administered to under 20 patients. TCR repertoire analysis was performed in just over 55 Crohn's disease patients drawn from a prospective multicentre cohort. The study ran alongside a multicentre cohort designed to identify predictors of early endoscopic recurrence after ileocolonic resection. Endoscopic postoperative recurrence was defined by a Rutgeerts score above i0. A total of about 150 mucosal samples from around 50 patients were sequenced, with samples obtained at several locations on the surgical specimen and at postoperative endoscopy.

Adults with ileal or ileocolonic Crohn's disease for whom ileocolonic resection was indicated were considered eligible. Before DNA extraction, whole ileal mucosal biopsies were kept frozen at -80 degrees C. Genomic DNA was isolated from frozen whole biopsies using a TRizol-based method, and the DNA was quantified with a NanoDrop 2000 spectrophotometer. With respect to this clone: No antigen is known for it. One base away there is no much larger clone; base qualities are not given.

The full study reports these points: Compared with CD4 T cells, sorted CD8 T cells contained more high-frequency clones, which suggests that the mucosal expansions were mostly CD8. Patients who were active smokers at surgery had a significantly higher proportion of clonal expansions than non-smokers (around 24% vs 18%, p=0.02). Endoscopic recurrence was linked to a higher percentage of high-frequency clones at surgery, and recurrence occurred in every patient whose clonality exceeded 26.8% (18/57). Only a subgroup of patients, of unstated size, had their mucosal CD4 and CD8 T cells sorted and sequenced.

V ends up 6 bases short and J 8 bases short, with an unmatched junction base count of 7. CDR1 MNHEY and CDR2 SVGAGI are derived from the germline V gene. The CDR3 starts with the cysteine, ends with the phenylalanine, and has 14 residues. The CDR3 DNA has 42 bases and is translated from base 1. For commercial TCRB immunosequencing, around 500 nanograms of biopsy DNA were submitted for each sample. Adaptive Biotechnology amplified CDR3 regions from genomic DNA with a two-step multiplex PCR that controlled for amplification bias. The first PCR used primers for every V and J gene segment; the second PCR added barcodes and Illumina adapters. CDR3 libraries were sequenced using an Illumina instrument. Turning to the authors' computational methods: Analysis combined the vendor-provided pipelines with custom analysis of raw data in R/Bioconductor under R version 3.3.0. Clonality, which ranges from 0 to 1, was calculated as the inverse of the normalised Shannon entropy across all productive clones. High-frequency clones were defined as the share of the repertoire occupied by the top 100 clones, with only clones passing a 95% confidence test being retained. Repertoire diversity was measured with the Simpson index, and overlap between samples was measured with the Morisita-Horn index. TCRdb limited this immuneACCESS table to in-frame rearrangements with V and J called. A share of clones is missing; checked studies link under half to unresolved V genes, and the rest is unexplained. For V, J and clone size, that table is used; D and trimming come from the DNA. The sample has approximately 27,000 clones on record, around 80% of them singletons. The leading ten clones occupy around 19% of the sample.

The rearranged segments are TRBV6-5 and TRBJ1-4, and TRBD1 aligns with 9 junction nucleotides. Sequencing input: ileal tissue. The source is an adult with Crohn's disease. The CDR3 corresponds to CASRKTGGEEKLFF. The bases are TGTGCCAGCAGGAAGACAGGGGGGGAAGAAAAACTGTTTTTT.